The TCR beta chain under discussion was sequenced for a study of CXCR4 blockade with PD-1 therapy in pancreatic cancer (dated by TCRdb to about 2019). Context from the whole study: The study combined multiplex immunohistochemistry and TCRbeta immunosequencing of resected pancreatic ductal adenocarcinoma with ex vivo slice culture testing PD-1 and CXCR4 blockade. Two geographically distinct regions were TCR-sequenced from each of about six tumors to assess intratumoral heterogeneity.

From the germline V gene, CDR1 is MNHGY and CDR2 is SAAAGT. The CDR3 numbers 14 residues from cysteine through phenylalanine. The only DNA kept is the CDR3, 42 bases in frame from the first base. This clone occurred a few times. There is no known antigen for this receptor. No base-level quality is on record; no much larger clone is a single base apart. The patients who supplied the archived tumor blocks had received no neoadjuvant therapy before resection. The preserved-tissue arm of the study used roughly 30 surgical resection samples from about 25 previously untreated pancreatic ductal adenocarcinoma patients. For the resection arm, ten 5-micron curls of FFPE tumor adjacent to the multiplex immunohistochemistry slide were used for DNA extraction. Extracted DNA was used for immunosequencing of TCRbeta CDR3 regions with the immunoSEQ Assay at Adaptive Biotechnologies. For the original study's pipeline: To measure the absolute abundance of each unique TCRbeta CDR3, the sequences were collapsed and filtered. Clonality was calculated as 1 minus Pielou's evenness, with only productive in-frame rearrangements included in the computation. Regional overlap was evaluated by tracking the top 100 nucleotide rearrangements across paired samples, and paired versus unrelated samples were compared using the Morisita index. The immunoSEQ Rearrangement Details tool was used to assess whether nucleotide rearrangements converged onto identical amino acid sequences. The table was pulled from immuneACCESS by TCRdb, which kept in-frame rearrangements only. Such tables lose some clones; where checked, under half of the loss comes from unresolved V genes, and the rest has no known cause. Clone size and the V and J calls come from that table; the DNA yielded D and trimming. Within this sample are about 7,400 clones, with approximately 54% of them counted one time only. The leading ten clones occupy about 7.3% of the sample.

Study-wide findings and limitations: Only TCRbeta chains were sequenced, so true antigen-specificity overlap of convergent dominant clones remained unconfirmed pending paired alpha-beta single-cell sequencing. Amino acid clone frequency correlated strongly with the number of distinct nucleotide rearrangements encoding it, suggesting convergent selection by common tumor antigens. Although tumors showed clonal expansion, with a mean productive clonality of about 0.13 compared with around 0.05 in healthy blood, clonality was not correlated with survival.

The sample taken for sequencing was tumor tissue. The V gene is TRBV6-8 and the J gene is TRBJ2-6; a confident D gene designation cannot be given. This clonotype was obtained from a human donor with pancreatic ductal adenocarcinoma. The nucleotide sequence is TGTGCAACGCGGCGCAGCTCTGGGGCCAACGTCCTGACTTTC. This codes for CATRRSSGANVLTF.